The source of this T cell receptor (beta chain) is a study of OX40 agonist ivuxolimab in advanced cancers. Regarding the complete study: Ivuxolimab was an agonistic, fully human IgG2 monoclonal antibody directed against OX40 (CD134), a costimulatory receptor. Intravenous ivuxolimab was administered to patients every 2 weeks at six dose levels: 0.01, 0.1, 0.3, 1.5, 3 and 10 mg/kg. Of the 50 or so patients in dose escalation, some 19 had hepatocellular carcinoma, about 15 had melanoma, 9 had renal cell carcinoma and 9 had head and neck cancer. A male proportion of roughly 85% and a mean age of approximately 60 years, ranging from about 20 to 79, were recorded for the dose-escalation cohort. Prior anti-PD-1, anti-PD-L1 or anti-CTLA-4 therapy was permitted, and checkpoint inhibitors had been received by approximately 39% of dose-escalation patients. Partial responses occurred in three dose-escalation patients: two with cutaneous melanoma and one with hepatocellular carcinoma. Peripheral TCRbeta sequencing was intended to test whether TCR sequence diversity was altered and clonal T-cell expansion was caused by ivuxolimab. The paper describes the monotherapy dose-escalation part (N of about 54 patients) of the phase I trial of ivuxolimab. Broad study findings and their caveats: At doses from 0.1 to 3.0 mg/kg, clonal expansion was seen in both CD4+ and CD8+ blood T cells between baseline and week 6. Antigen specificity was not determined for the clonally expanded peripheral T cells. Partial responders in the 0.1-3.0 mg/kg groups had among the lowest normalized peripheral clonal expansion, especially among CD8+ T cells. After ivuxolimab, more expanded clones were found on average in CD8+ T cells than in CD4+ T cells. Low levels of normalized T-cell clonal expansion were also seen in some nonresponding patients.

For sequencing of the TCRbeta CDR3 region, genomic DNA was extracted from the sorted cells. The immunoSEQ Assay was used for sequencing of TCRbeta CDR3 regions. TCRdb re-hosts the immuneACCESS table, in-frame sequences only. Its copies lack some clones; in the studies checked, an unresolved V gene accounts for under half of them, and the cause for the rest is not known. The sample profile shows approximately 92,000 clones; approximately 95% of them were found once. Just over 2% of the sample goes to the ten largest clones. Trimming takes 5 bases from V and 2 bases from J, and the germline ends sit 12 bases apart. The CDR3 sequence holds 14 residues, the cysteine and phenylalanine included. CDR3 DNA only is kept here, 42 bases in frame from base 1. Reading the germline V gene gives CDR1 MDHEN and CDR2 SYDVKM. Patients with autoimmune disease history or receiving systemic immunosuppression were excluded from the trial. Peripheral blood for TCR sequencing was collected from all dose cohorts at baseline, on cycle 4 day 1, and on cycle 7 day 1. The samples were drawn from a first-in-human, open-label, multicenter phase I dose-escalation trial of ivuxolimab. Adults with locally advanced or metastatic melanoma, renal cell carcinoma, hepatocellular carcinoma or head and neck squamous cell carcinoma were enrolled in the trial. Before TCR sequencing, CD4+ and CD8+ T cells were separately sorted from peripheral blood.

The sample holds one count of this clone. Its antigen target is currently unknown. No base qualities exist here, and no much larger clone lies one base off it. The V and J segments used are TRBV28 and TRBJ2-5, and perhaps TRBD2 as D gene, on 6 matching bases. This receptor was identified in an adult with an advanced solid tumor such as melanoma, head and neck, liver or kidney cancer. The sample consisted of CD4+ or CD8+ T cells sorted from blood, taken in a trial of the OX40 agonist ivuxolimab. The DNA sequence follows: TGTGCCAGCAGTAAGCGGGTCTCTCAAGAGACCCAGTACTTC. Its product reads: CASSKRVSQETQYF.